This T cell receptor (beta chain) was documented in a study of control samples from healthy donors and cancer patients. Between the trimmed V and J ends, which lost 0 bases and 10 bases, there was a span of 13 bases. Per germline, CDR1 GTSNPN and CDR2 SVGIG (reference sequence). The CDR3 runs to 14 residues. Measured with immunoSEQ multiplex PCR; TCRdb has only the in-frame clones, and not every one. The sample contains 160,000 or so clones, over 90% of which appear only once. The V gene is TRBV30, the J gene TRBJ1-6, with a tentative D call TRBD1 (5 bases). The TCR was taken from a woman in her 30s in good health. What was sequenced was blood. CDR3 residues: CAWSVRQGDSPLHF. The CDR3 DNA reads TGTGCCTGGAGTGTACGTCAGGGCGACTCACCCCTCCACTTT.